This T cell receptor beta chain was documented in a study of cytotoxic CD8 clonotypes in ibrutinib-treated CLL. Study-wide results and caveats: Before falling back toward baseline at progression, clonality had risen at the time of ibrutinib response. Clonality measured at baseline exceeded age-matched healthy donors, tracking circulating CD8+ T-cell counts. Sustained-remission patients were sampled at one set of times and progressing patients at different ones.

CDR1 is SGHTA and CDR2 is FQGNSA in the germline V gene. There are 17 residues in the CDR3. V dropped 5 bases and J dropped 1; count of bases not matched to a gene: 12. A note on this clone: Its antigen is as yet unknown.

Investigators sought sequencing depths of between 1 in 200,000 and 1 in 1 million T cells. Produced via immunoSEQ multiplex PCR; TCRdb's table is partial and in-frame only. The table records a few hundred thousand clones, more than 65% of them present only once. The specimen was PBMCs, collected before ibrutinib treatment. This sequence was found in a human donor with chronic lymphocytic leukemia. The chain employs TRBV7-2 and TRBJ2-3; 7 nucleotides match TRBD1. The CDR3 region is CASSARNRGRGTDTQYF. The CDR3 DNA is TGTGCCAGCAGCGCCCGAAACAGGGGTAGGGGCACAGATACGCAGTATTTT.